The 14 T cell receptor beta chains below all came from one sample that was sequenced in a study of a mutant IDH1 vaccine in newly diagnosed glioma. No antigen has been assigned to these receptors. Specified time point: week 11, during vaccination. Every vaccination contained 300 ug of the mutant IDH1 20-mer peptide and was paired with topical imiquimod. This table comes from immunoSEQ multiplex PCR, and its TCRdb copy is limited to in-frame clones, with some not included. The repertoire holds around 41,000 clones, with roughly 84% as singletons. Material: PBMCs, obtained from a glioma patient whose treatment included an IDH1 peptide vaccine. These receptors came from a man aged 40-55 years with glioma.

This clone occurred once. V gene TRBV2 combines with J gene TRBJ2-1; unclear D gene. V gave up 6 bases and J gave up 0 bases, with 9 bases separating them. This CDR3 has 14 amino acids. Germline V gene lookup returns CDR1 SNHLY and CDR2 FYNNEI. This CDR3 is CASRPLSSYNEQFF. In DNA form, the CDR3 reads TGTGCCAGCAGGCCGCTGAGCTCCTACAATGAGCAGTTCTTC.

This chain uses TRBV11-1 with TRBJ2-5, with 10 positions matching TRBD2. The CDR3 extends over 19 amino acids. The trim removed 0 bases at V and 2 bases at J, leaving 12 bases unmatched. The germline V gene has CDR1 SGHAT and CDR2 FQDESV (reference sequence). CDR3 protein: CASSLAFQFWTSGQETQYF. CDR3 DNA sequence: TGTGCCAGCAGCTTAGCGTTTCAGTTTTGGACTAGCGGACAAGAGACCCAGTACTTC.

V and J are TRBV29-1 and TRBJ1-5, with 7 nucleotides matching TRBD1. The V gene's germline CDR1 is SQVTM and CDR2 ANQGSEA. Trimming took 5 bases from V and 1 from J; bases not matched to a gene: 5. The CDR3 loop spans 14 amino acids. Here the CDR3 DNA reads TGCAGCGTTCGGGACAGCCGAAGCAATCAGCCCCAGCATTTT. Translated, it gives CSVRDSRSNQPQHF.

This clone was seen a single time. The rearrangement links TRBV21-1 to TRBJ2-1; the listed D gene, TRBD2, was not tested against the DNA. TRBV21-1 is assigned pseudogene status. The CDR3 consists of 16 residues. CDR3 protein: CASSKALSGFYNEQFF. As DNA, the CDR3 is TGTGCCAGCAGCAAAGCGCTTTCCGGGTTCTACAATGAGCAGTTCTTC.

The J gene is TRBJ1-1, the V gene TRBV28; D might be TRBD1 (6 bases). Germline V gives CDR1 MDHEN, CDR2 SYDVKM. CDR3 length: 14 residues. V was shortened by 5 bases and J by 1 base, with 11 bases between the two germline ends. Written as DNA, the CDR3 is TGTGCCAGCAGTCCGCTGGACAGGAACACTGAAGCTTTCTTT. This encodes CASSPLDRNTEAFF.

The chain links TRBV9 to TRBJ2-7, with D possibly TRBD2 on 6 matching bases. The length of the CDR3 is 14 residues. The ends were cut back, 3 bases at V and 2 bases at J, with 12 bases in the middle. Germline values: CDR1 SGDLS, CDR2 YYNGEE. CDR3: CASSAGTPPYEQYF. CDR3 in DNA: TGTGCCAGCAGCGCCGGGACTCCTCCCTACGAGCAGTACTTC.

This CDR3 reads CASSMSGNGVTEAFF. The CDR3 DNA reads TGTGCCAGTAGTATGTCAGGGAACGGCGTCACTGAAGCTTTCTTT. The chain employs TRBV19 and TRBJ1-1, with D perhaps TRBD1 (5 bases). The germline V gene has CDR1 LNHDA and CDR2 SQIVND (reference sequence). The CDR3 extends over 15 amino acids. V lost 3 bases to trimming and J lost 4 bases, with 15 bases between them.

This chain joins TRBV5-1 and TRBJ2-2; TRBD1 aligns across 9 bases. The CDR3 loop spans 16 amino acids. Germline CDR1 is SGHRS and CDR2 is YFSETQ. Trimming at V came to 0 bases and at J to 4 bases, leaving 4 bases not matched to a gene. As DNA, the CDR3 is TGCGCCAGCAGCTTGGGGGGACAGGGCGGCACCGGGGAGCTGTTTTTT. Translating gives CASSLGGQGGTGELFF.

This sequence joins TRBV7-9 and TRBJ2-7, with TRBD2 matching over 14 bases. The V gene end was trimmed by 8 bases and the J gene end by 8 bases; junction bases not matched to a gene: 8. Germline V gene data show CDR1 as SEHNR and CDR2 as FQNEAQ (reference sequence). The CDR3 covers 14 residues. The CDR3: CASSSGTSGRQQYF. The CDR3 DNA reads TGTGCCAGCTCCTCCGGGACTAGCGGGAGACAGCAGTACTTC.

The DNA for the CDR3 is TGTGCCAGCTCACCCATAAACGGGGGCGCCACTGAAGCTTTCTTT. This encodes CASSPINGGATEAFF. The chain uses TRBV18 and TRBJ1-1, with D perhaps TRBD1 (6 bases). V was cut by 3 bases and J by 4 bases, with 15 bases left in between. The CDR3 sequence is 15 residues long. Looked up from germline, CDR1 is KGHSH and CDR2 is LQKENI.

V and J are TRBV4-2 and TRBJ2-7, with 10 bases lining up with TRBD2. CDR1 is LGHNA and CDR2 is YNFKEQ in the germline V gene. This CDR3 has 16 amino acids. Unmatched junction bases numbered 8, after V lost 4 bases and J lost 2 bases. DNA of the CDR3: TGTGCCAGCAGCCGGGAGGGAGCGGGAGGGACCTACGAGCAGTACTTC. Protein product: CASSREGAGGTYEQYF.

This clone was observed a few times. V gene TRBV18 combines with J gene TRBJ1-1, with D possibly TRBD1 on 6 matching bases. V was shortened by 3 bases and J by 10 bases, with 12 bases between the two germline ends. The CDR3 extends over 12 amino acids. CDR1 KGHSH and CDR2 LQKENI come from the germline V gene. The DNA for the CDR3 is TGTGCCAGCTCACCTTCAGGGGTATTAGCTTTCTTT. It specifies CASSPSGVLAFF.

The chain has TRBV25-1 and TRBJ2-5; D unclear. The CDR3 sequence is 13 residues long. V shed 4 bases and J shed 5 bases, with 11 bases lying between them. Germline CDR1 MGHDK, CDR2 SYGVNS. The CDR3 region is CASSGAGRETQYF. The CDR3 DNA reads TGTGCCAGCAGTGGGGCAGGCAGGGAGACCCAGTACTTC. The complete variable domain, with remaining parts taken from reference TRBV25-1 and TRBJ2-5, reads EADIYQTPRYLVIGTGKKITLECSQTMGHDKMYWYQQDPGMELHLIHYSYGVNSTEKGDLSSESTVSRIRTEHFPLTLESARPSHTSQYLCASSGAGRETQYFGPGTRLLVL.

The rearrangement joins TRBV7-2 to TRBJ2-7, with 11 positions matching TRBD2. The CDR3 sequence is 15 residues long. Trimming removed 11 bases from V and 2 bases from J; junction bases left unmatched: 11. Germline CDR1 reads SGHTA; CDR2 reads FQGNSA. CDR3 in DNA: TGTGCCGCGGGCCATTTAGCGGGAGGGACCTACGAGCAGTACTTC. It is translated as CAAGHLAGGTYEQYF. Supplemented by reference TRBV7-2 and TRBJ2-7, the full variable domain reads GAGVSQSPSNKVTEKGKDVELRCDPISGHTALYWYRQSLGQGLEFLIYFQGNSAPDKSGLPSDRFSAERTGGSVSTLTIQRTQQEDSAVYLCAAGHLAGGTYEQYFGPGTRLTVT.